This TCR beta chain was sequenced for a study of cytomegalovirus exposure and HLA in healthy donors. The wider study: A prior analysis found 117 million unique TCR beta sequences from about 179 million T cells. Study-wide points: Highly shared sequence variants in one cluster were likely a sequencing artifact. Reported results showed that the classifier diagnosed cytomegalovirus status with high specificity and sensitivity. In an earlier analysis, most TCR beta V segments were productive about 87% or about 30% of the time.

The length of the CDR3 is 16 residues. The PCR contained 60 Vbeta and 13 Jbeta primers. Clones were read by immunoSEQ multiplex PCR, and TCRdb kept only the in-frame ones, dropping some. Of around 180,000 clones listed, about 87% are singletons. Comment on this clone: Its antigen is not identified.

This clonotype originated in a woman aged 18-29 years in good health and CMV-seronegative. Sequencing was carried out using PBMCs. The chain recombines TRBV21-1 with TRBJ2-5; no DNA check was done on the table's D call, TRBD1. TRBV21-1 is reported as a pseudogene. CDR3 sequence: CASSKGVDSLKETQYF. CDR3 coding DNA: TGTGCCAGCAGCAAAGGAGTGGACAGCCTAAAGGAGACCCAGTACTTC.